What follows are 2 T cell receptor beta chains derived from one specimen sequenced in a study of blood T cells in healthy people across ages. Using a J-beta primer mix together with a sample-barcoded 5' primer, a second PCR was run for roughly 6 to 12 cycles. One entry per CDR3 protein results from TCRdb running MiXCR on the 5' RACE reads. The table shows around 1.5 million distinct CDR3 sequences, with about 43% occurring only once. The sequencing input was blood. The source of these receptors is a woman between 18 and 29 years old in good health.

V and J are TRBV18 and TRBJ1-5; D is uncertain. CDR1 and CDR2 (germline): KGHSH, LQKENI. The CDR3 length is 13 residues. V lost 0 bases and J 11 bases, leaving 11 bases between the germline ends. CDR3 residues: CASSPPGSSAQHF. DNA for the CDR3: TGTGCCAGCTCACCACCAGGGAGCTCAGCCCAGCATTTT.

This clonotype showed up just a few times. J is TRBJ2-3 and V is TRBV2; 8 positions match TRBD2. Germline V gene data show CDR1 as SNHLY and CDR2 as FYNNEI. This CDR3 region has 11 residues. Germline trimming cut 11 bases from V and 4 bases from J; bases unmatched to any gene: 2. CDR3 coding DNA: TGTGCCGCGGGAGGTCCAGATACGCAGTATTTT. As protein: CAAGGPDTQYF.